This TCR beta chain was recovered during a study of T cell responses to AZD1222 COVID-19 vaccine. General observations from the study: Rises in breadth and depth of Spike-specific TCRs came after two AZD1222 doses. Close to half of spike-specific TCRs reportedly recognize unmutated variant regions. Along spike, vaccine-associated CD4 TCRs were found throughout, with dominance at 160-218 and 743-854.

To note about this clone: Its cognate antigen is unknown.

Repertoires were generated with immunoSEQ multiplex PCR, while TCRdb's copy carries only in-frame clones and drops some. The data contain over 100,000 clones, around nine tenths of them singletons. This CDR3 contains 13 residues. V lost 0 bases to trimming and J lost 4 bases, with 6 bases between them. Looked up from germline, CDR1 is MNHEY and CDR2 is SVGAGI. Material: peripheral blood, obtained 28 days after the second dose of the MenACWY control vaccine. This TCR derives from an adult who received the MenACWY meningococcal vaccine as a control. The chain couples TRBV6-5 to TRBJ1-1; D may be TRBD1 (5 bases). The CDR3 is CASSYSGGTEAFF. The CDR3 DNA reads TGTGCCAGCAGTTACTCTGGGGGCACTGAAGCTTTCTTT.